Each of the 17 T cell receptor beta chains below was sequenced from the same sample in a study of blood T cell repertoires in COVID-19. Clones were read by immunoSEQ multiplex PCR, and TCRdb kept only the in-frame ones, dropping some. The table shows roughly 300,000 clones, with about 88% occurring only once. Source material: PBMCs or T cells enriched from blood (not recorded which). All receptors derive from a woman aged 30 to 39 who had recovered from COVID-19.

The V gene is TRBV4-1, the J gene TRBJ1-5, with D possibly being TRBD1 (5 bases). Germline assignment: CDR1 MGHRA and CDR2 YSYEKL. V lost 4 bases and J 12 bases, leaving 22 bases between the germline ends. CDR3 length: 15 amino acids. The CDR3 protein is CASSREDSPQTVQHF. CDR3 nucleotides: TGCGCCAGCAGCCGAGAAGACAGTCCCCAAACGGTCCAGCATTTT.

This clone was recorded a few times. At the DNA level, this CDR3 is encoded by other sequences in the same sample as well. The CDR3 nucleotides are TGTGCCAGCAGCTCGGACAGGGGCTATGGCTACACCTTC. This encodes CASSSDRGYGYTF. V and J are TRBV7-2 and TRBJ1-2, with 9 positions matching TRBD1. The CDR3 covers 13 residues. J was trimmed by 4 bases and V by 4 bases; bases with no gene match: 1. The germline CDR1 and CDR2 sequences are SGHTA and FQGNSA.

This chain connects TRBV7-6 to TRBJ2-7; possible D gene TRBD1, 6 bases. This CDR3 has 15 amino acids. The germline V gene encodes CDR1 SGHVS and CDR2 FNYEAQ. The V end lost 5 bases, the J end lost 4 bases, and 18 bases lay between the germline ends. CDR3 nucleotide sequence: TGTGCCAGCAGCCCCTCGTCAGGGGCGACGTACGAGCAGTACTTC. Translation: CASSPSSGATYEQYF.

The chain has TRBV15 and TRBJ1-1; the match to TRBD1 covers 7 bases. The ends lost 5 bases at V and 0 bases at J; junction bases unmatched: 6. The CDR3 loop spans 15 amino acids. Looked up from germline, CDR1 is LNHNV and CDR2 is YYDKDF (reference sequence). The CDR3 reads CATSGTGVLNTEAFF. For the CDR3, the DNA is TGTGCCACCAGCGGTACAGGGGTCCTGAACACTGAAGCTTTCTTT. The full variable domain, completed using reference TRBV15 and TRBJ1-1, is DAMVIQNPRYQVTQFGKPVTLSCSQTLNHNVMYWYQQKSSQAPKLLFHYYDKDFNNEADTPDNFQSRRPNTSFCFLDIRSPGLGDTAMYLCATSGTGVLNTEAFFGQGTRLTVV.

This chain connects TRBV3-1 (or the pseudogene TRBV3-2) to TRBJ1-2; possibly TRBD1 for D (6 bases). V lost 4 bases and J 2 bases, leaving 14 bases between the germline ends. Germline CDR1 LGHDT, CDR2 YNNKEL (reference sequence). The CDR3 has 15 residues. CDR3 sequence: CASSPSPTGNYGYTF. In nucleotides, the CDR3 is TGTGCCAGCAGCCCCAGCCCGACAGGCAACTATGGCTACACCTTC.

The chain links TRBV28 to TRBJ2-4; possibly TRBD2 for D (5 bases). Germline V lookup: CDR1 MDHEN, CDR2 SYDVKM. The ends were cut back, 3 bases at V and 3 bases at J, with 18 bases in the middle. The CDR3 is 17 residues long. The CDR3 spells CASSFPAGDLGKNIQYF. DNA of the CDR3: TGTGCCAGCAGTTTCCCCGCGGGCGATCTGGGCAAAAACATTCAGTACTTC.

This chain joins TRBV6-5 and TRBJ2-7; tentatively, D is TRBD1 (6 bases). CDR3 length equals 13 residues. Trimming cost V 5 bases and J 3 bases, with 11 bases left between them. Germline V gene lookup returns CDR1 MNHEY and CDR2 SVGAGI. DNA of the CDR3: TGTGCCAGCAGTCGGAACAGGGACTACGAGCAGTACTTC. It codes for CASSRNRDYEQYF.

The rearrangement uses TRBV28 and TRBJ1-2; D might be TRBD1 (5 bases). V lost 8 bases and J 7 bases, leaving 17 bases between the germline ends. The CDR3 sequence is 13 residues long. The germline V gene encodes CDR1 MDHEN and CDR2 SYDVKM. The CDR3 DNA reads as TGTGCCAGCCGGCGGGACGCTGGAGGTGGCTACACCTTC. Translation: CASRRDAGGGYTF.

CDR3 bases: TGTGCCAGCAGCCCCGCAGGGATTGGCTACACCTTC. It specifies CASSPAGIGYTF. The rearrangement uses TRBV7-8 and TRBJ1-2; weak D call: TRBD1 (5 bases). Germline loops: CDR1 SGHVS, CDR2 FQNEAQ. V lost 5 bases, J lost 7 bases, and 11 bases lay in between. There are 12 residues in the CDR3.

This chain connects TRBV3-1 (or the pseudogene TRBV3-2) to TRBJ1-5; the D is unclear. This CDR3 is 15 amino acids long. CDR1 and CDR2 from the germline V gene are LGHDT and YNNKEL (reference sequence). V was shortened by 4 bases and J by 9 bases, with 19 bases between the two germline ends. CDR3 nucleotide sequence: TGTGCCAGCAGCCCATTATCCGGAGTCGGGGTGCCCCAGCATTTT. Translated, it gives CASSPLSGVGVPQHF.

The table lists this clone with a few counts. The rearrangement links TRBV10-2 to TRBJ2-3; the match to TRBD2 covers 8 bases. Germline CDR1 is WSHSY and CDR2 is SAAADI. CDR3 length: 16 amino acids. With V trimmed by 5 bases and J by 0 bases, 7 bases remained unmatched. The CDR3 loop is CASSPGVAGSTDTQYF. Written as DNA, the CDR3 is TGCGCCAGCAGTCCCGGGGTAGCGGGGAGCACAGATACGCAGTATTTT.

This rearrangement joins TRBV4-1 to TRBJ1-4, with 7 bases matching TRBD1. This CDR3 contains 15 residues. The germline V gene encodes CDR1 MGHRA and CDR2 YSYEKL. Germline trimming cut 4 bases from V and 4 bases from J; bases unmatched to any gene: 6. CDR3 in DNA: TGCGCCAGCAGCCCGGGACAGTCAATTAATGAAAAACTGTTTTTT. Amino acids: CASSPGQSINEKLFF.

Worth noting for this clone: The same CDR3 can be traced to other DNA sequences in this sample. The chain joins TRBV19 to TRBJ1-1; no clear D gene. CDR1 and CDR2 from the germline V gene are LNHDA and SQIVND (reference sequence). The CDR3 extends over 14 amino acids. V lost 1 base to trimming and J lost 1 base, with 7 bases between them. The CDR3 bases are TGTGCCAGTAGTATAGGACCGGGGAACACTGAAGCTTTCTTT. It yields the protein CASSIGPGNTEAFF.

CDR3 residues: CAISAGTGGQPQHF. CDR3 nucleotides: TGTGCCATCAGTGCCGGGACAGGGGGCCAGCCCCAGCATTTT. The chain employs TRBV10-3 and TRBJ1-5; 12 bases are a match to TRBD1. After removal of 4 bases from V and 7 bases from J, the junction contained 2 bases not matched to a gene. Germline CDR1 reads ENHRY; CDR2 reads SYGVKD. The CDR3 runs 14 residues.

The gene calls are TRBV28 and TRBJ1-5, with D hard to call. The CDR3 runs 12 residues. Germline V gene sequence: CDR1 MDHEN, CDR2 SYDVKM. Trimming stripped 4 bases from V and 7 bases from J, with 8 bases between. The CDR3 is CASSSEVQPQHF. The CDR3 DNA reads as TGTGCCAGCAGTTCGGAGGTCCAGCCCCAGCATTTT.

The V gene is TRBV27, the J gene TRBJ1-2, with D possibly TRBD1 on 6 matching bases. Trimming took 4 bases from V and 2 from J, leaving 14 bases between them. This CDR3 is 15 amino acids long. Germline V gene sequence: CDR1 MNHEY, CDR2 SMNVEV (reference sequence). In nucleotides, the CDR3 is TGTGCCAGCAGTTACTCTGCGGACAGAAACTATGGCTACACCTTC. It encodes CASSYSADRNYGYTF.

The chain combines TRBV15 with TRBJ1-6; 9 bases are a match to TRBD1. The CDR3 runs 16 residues. Trimming cost V 1 base and J 7 bases; bases outside gene matches: 5. Germline CDR1 LNHNV, CDR2 YYDKDF (reference sequence). The chain's CDR3 is CATSRGDRAANSPLHF. The CDR3 DNA follows: TGTGCCACCAGCAGAGGGGACAGGGCCGCAAATTCACCCCTCCACTTT.